One sample yielded the 30 T cell receptor beta chains listed below, sequenced in a study of cytomegalovirus exposure and HLA in healthy donors. The PCR made use of 60 Vbeta and 13 Jbeta primers. Using immunoSEQ multiplex PCR, the repertoire was profiled, and TCRdb retains in-frame clones only, with some absent. This sample yields around 120,000 clones, of which just over 15% are seen a single time; 1.5% to 2% belongs to the top ten. Sequenced sample: PBMCs. Receptor source: a woman younger than 30 in good health and CMV-seronegative.

This rearrangement joins TRBV9 to TRBJ2-7, with a tentative D call TRBD1 (6 bases). The CDR3 has 14 amino acids. V was pared by 0 bases and J by 2 bases, with 9 bases between. Germline V gene data show CDR1 as SGDLS and CDR2 as YYNGEE. For the CDR3, the DNA is TGTGCCAGCAGCGTAGCAGGGGATACCTACGAGCAGTACTTC. As protein: CASSVAGDTYEQYF.

This sequence joins TRBV6-4 and TRBJ2-3, with 11 bases fitting TRBD2. V lost 5 bases, J lost 0 bases, and 1 base stayed unmatched. Germline CDR1 reads MRHNA; CDR2 reads SNTAGT. This CDR3 is 15 amino acids long. The CDR3 coding sequence is TGTGCCAGCAGTCGACTAGCGGGGAGCACAGATACGCAGTATTTT. This encodes CASSRLAGSTDTQYF.

This clone was picked up a small number of times. The V gene is TRBV28, the J gene TRBJ1-2; D gene ambiguous. The CDR3 covers 12 residues. With 3 bases removed from V and 8 bases from J, the gap between germline ends came to 10 bases. Germline assignment: CDR1 MDHEN and CDR2 SYDVKM. CDR3 DNA: TGTGCCAGCAGTTTGACTGCGAAGGGCTACACCTTC. Translated: CASSLTAKGYTF.

The chain links TRBV29-1 to TRBJ2-5, with 9 bases matching TRBD1. The junction had 3 bases not matched to a gene; V was cut back by 6 bases and J by 4 bases. This CDR3 region has 12 residues. Germline CDR1 SQVTM, CDR2 ANQGSEA. The CDR3 loop reads CSVQGAGETQYF. CDR3 DNA sequence: TGCAGCGTACAGGGGGCGGGAGAGACCCAGTACTTC. Drawing the rest from reference TRBV29-1 and TRBJ2-5, the complete variable domain is SAVISQKPSRDICQRGTSLTIQCQVDSQVTMMFWYRQQPGQSLTLIATANQGSEATYESGFVIDKFPISRPNLTFSTLTVSNMSPEDSSIYLCSVQGAGETQYFGPGTRLLVL.

This clone was counted only a few times. J is TRBJ2-4 and V is TRBV30; tentatively, D is TRBD2 (7 bases). This CDR3 has 16 amino acids. Germline CDR1 reads GTSNPN; CDR2 reads SVGIG (reference sequence). The ends were cut back, 3 bases at V and 3 bases at J, with 18 bases in the middle. CDR3 region: CAWSARGGGSKNIQYF. Here the CDR3 DNA reads TGTGCCTGGAGCGCAAGAGGGGGGGGGAGCAAAAACATTCAGTACTTC.

This clone was observed a handful of times. V and J are TRBV5-4 and TRBJ2-1, with TRBD2 matching over 7 bases. The germline V gene encodes CDR1 SGHNT and CDR2 YYREEE (reference sequence). Trimming took 4 bases from V and 2 from J; bases not matched to a gene: 6. The CDR3 spans 15 residues. This CDR3 is CASSPSGFTYNEQFF. The CDR3 DNA follows: TGTGCCAGCAGCCCTAGCGGATTCACCTACAATGAGCAGTTCTTC.

This clone turned up a few times. The CDR3 nucleotides are TGTGCCAGCTCACCACCTCGCGGGGCCAGCTCCTACGAGCAGTACTTC. The encoded protein is CASSPPRGASSYEQYF. The chain is built from TRBV18 and TRBJ2-7; D is possibly TRBD2 (6 bases). CDR1 and CDR2 (germline): KGHSH, LQKENI. CDR3 length equals 16 residues. V was clipped by 0 bases and J by 0 bases, with 12 bases between them.

The gene calls are TRBV5-8 and TRBJ1-1, with no clear D. Trimming removed 5 bases at V and 4 bases at J, with 12 bases between. The CDR3 consists of 13 residues. CDR1 and CDR2 from the germline V gene are SGHTS and YDEGEE. CDR3 nucleotide sequence: TGTGCCAGCAGTCATCGCCGGGGCACTGAAGCTTTCTTT. This sequence encodes CASSHRRGTEAFF.

The table lists this clone with a few counts. This chain connects TRBV30 to TRBJ1-5; D is unresolved. CDR1 is GTSNPN and CDR2 is SVGIG in the germline V gene (reference sequence). CDR3 length: 13 residues. Trimming took 1 base from V and 4 from J, leaving 8 bases between them. The CDR3 protein is CAWSEHPNQPQHF. The CDR3, as DNA: TGTGCCTGGAGTGAACACCCAAATCAGCCCCAGCATTTT.

This clone was seen more than once but under ten times. V is TRBV7-3 and J is TRBJ2-2, with D perhaps TRBD1 (6 bases). V dropped 3 bases and J dropped 4 bases, with 15 bases sitting between them. Germline V gene data show CDR1 as SGHTA and CDR2 as FQGTGA. The CDR3 has 16 residues. Written as DNA, the CDR3 is TGTGCCAGCAGCTTTTCCACAGGGCGGCGCACCGGGGAGCTGTTTTTT. Protein sequence: CASSFSTGRRTGELFF.

The CDR3 here is CASSDRGSEQYF. The CDR3 DNA reads TGTGCCAGCAGTGATCGGGGGAGCGAGCAGTACTTC. The V and J genes are TRBV2 and TRBJ2-7; weak D call: TRBD2 (6 bases). V lost 3 bases to trimming and J lost 6 bases, with 9 bases between them. Germline CDR1 SNHLY, CDR2 FYNNEI. This CDR3 has 12 residues.

This clone turned up a few times. The V and J genes are TRBV30 and TRBJ1-5; 8 nucleotides line up with TRBD1. The germline gives CDR1 GTSNPN, CDR2 SVGIG (reference sequence). The CDR3 has 14 residues. V shed 2 bases and J 6 bases; nucleotides not matched to a gene: 6. The CDR3 loop reads CAWSRTGGGQPQHF. The CDR3, as DNA: TGTGCCTGGAGTCGAACAGGGGGAGGTCAGCCCCAGCATTTT.

The rearrangement joins TRBV19 to TRBJ1-5; D gene uncertain. V lost 3 bases and J 6 bases, leaving 6 bases between the germline ends. The CDR3 is 12 residues long. Germline CDR1 reads LNHDA; CDR2 reads SQIVND (reference sequence). The CDR3 DNA follows: TGTGCCAGTAGTATTTACTCTCAGCCCCAGCATTTT. The encoded protein is CASSIYSQPQHF.

The genes are TRBV7-9 and TRBJ2-3; D not certain. Trimming shortened V by 2 bases and J by 0 bases, and 6 bases separated the two germline ends. Germline-derived CDR1 and CDR2 are SEHNR and FQNEAQ (reference sequence). This CDR3 contains 14 residues. The CDR3 reads CASSLSLSTDTQYF. CDR3 nucleotides: TGTGCCAGCAGCTTATCCCTTAGCACAGATACGCAGTATTTT.

The chain uses TRBV7-3 and TRBJ1-1; the match to TRBD1 covers 9 bases. From germline, CDR1 is SGHTA and CDR2 FQGTGA. V was clipped by 5 bases and J by 5 bases; unmatched bases: 12. CDR3 length: 16 amino acids. The DNA of the CDR3 is TGTGCCAGCAGCCTCCAAGCCGGGACAGGGCTTACTGAAGCTTTCTTT. It codes for CASSLQAGTGLTEAFF.

This clone was detected a few times. The V and J genes are TRBV5-4 and TRBJ1-1, with a possible D match to TRBD1 (6 bases). The ends were cut back, 4 bases at V and 1 base at J, with 11 bases in the middle. Germline V gives CDR1 SGHNT, CDR2 YYREEE (reference sequence). CDR3 length equals 14 residues. Here the CDR3 DNA reads TGTGCCAGCAGCCTCCAGGGGAGGAACACTGAAGCTTTCTTT. Translation: CASSLQGRNTEAFF.

At least ten counts were recorded for this clone. The chain combines TRBV7-9 with TRBJ1-4; TRBD1 matches 7 bases. The junction had 6 bases not matched to a gene; V was cut back by 5 bases and J by 3 bases. This CDR3 contains 15 residues. Germline CDR1 SEHNR, CDR2 FQNEAQ (reference sequence). The CDR3 region has the DNA TGTGCCAGCAGCATTCGACAGGGAGCTAATGAAAAACTGTTTTTT. Protein product: CASSIRQGANEKLFF. Combining the CDR3 with reference TRBV7-9 and TRBJ1-4 gives the whole variable domain DTGVSQNPRHKITKRGQNVTFRCDPISEHNRLYWYRQTLGQGPEFLTYFQNEAQLEKSRLLSDRFSAERPKGSFSTLEIQRTEQGDSAMYLCASSIRQGANEKLFFGSGTQLSVL.

The gene calls are TRBV5-1 and TRBJ2-1, with 9 bases aligning to TRBD1. Germline CDR1 SGHRS, CDR2 YFSETQ. CDR3 length: 15 amino acids. Germline trimming cut 0 bases from V and 9 bases from J; bases unmatched to any gene: 7. CDR3: CASSLAQTGGLEQFF. Written as DNA, the CDR3 is TGCGCCAGCAGCTTGGCCCAGACAGGGGGGCTTGAGCAGTTCTTC.

This clone was picked up a small number of times. This chain connects TRBV2 to TRBJ1-4; D not certain. Germline V gene sequence: CDR1 SNHLY, CDR2 FYNNEI. The CDR3 loop spans 15 amino acids. Trimming pared 0 bases from V and 4 bases from J, leaving 9 bases between. The DNA for the CDR3 is TGTGCCAGCAGTGAAGCGCGGCGGAATAATGAAAAACTGTTTTTT. It yields the protein CASSEARRNNEKLFF.

This clone was found a few times. V gene TRBV15 combines with J gene TRBJ2-6; no firm D call. The CDR3 is 16 amino acids. Germline V CDR1 and CDR2: LNHNV, YYDKDF (reference sequence). V shed 5 bases and J shed 3 bases, with 14 bases lying between them. CDR3 nucleotides: TGTGCCACCAGCCGTAGAGACACGAATGGGGCCAACGTCCTGACTTTC. Amino acid sequence: CATSRRDTNGANVLTF.

This clone showed up just a few times. The CDR3 is CATLRSSNTEAFF. Written as DNA, the CDR3 is TGTGCCACCCTTCGGTCCTCGAACACTGAAGCTTTCTTT. This chain joins TRBV6-5 and TRBJ1-1; D gene uncertain. The V end was cut by 10 bases, the J end by 1 base, with 13 bases between. The CDR3 runs 13 residues. CDR1 is MNHEY and CDR2 is SVGAGI in the germline V gene.

This clone was recorded a few times. The CDR3 protein is CASSPRAGQGRGNTIYF. The CDR3 DNA reads TGTGCCAGCTCACCACGTGCGGGACAGGGTCGTGGAAACACCATATATTTT. The chain has TRBV18 and TRBJ1-3; 9 bases map to TRBD1. The CDR3 contains 17 residues. J was trimmed by 3 bases and V by 1 base; bases with no gene match: 7. In germline, CDR1 is KGHSH, CDR2 LQKENI.

This clone was found a few times. V and J are TRBV5-4 and TRBJ2-7, with D maybe TRBD2 (6 bases). The V gene lost 5 bases and the J gene lost 7 bases, with 19 bases spanning the gap. CDR1 is SGHNT, CDR2 YYREEE, per germline (reference sequence). The CDR3 loop spans 14 amino acids. Written as DNA, the CDR3 is TGTGCCAGCAGTCAAATCTCGGGAGCTCGGGAGCAGTACTTC. It specifies CASSQISGAREQYF.

J is TRBJ2-7 and V is TRBV6-5, with TRBD2 as a possible D gene (6 bases). Germline V gene data show CDR1 as MNHEY and CDR2 as SVGAGI. The germline V and J ends were trimmed by 2 bases and 0 bases, with 11 bases remaining between them. The CDR3 extends over 15 amino acids. The CDR3 DNA is TGTGCCAGCAGTTACGGCGGGATGAGCTCCTACGAGCAGTACTTC. It codes for CASSYGGMSSYEQYF.

V gene TRBV2 combines with J gene TRBJ2-2; 8 nucleotides align to TRBD2. V lost 6 bases and J lost 0; bases outside the gene matches: 3. CDR3 length: 15 amino acids. Germline CDR1 reads SNHLY; CDR2 reads FYNNEI. CDR3 residues: CASRPGLANTGELFF. The CDR3 coding sequence is TGTGCCAGCAGGCCGGGACTAGCGAACACCGGGGAGCTGTTTTTT.

Only a few counts were recorded for this clone. The rearrangement uses TRBV9 and TRBJ1-1; D gene unclear. Trimming left V 7 bases short and J 3 bases short, with 10 bases between. This CDR3 has 12 residues. Germline V CDR1 and CDR2: SGDLS, YYNGEE. Written as DNA, the CDR3 is TGTGCCAGCTTGCCGGTCGACACTGAAGCTTTCTTT. This encodes CASLPVDTEAFF. Drawing the rest from reference TRBV9 and TRBJ1-1, the complete variable domain is DSGVTQTPKHLITATGQRVTLRCSPRSGDLSVYWYQQSLDQGLQFLIQYYNGEERAKGNILERFSAQQFPDLHSELNLSSLELGDSALYFCASLPVDTEAFFGQGTRLTVV.

This clone has a handful of counts. The chain joins TRBV28 to TRBJ2-7; 9 nucleotides align to TRBD1. CDR1 is MDHEN and CDR2 is SYDVKM in the germline V gene. This CDR3 spans 15 amino acids. Trimming took 2 bases from V and 2 from J; bases not matched to a gene: 4. CDR3 in amino acids: CASSLRDRATYEQYF. In DNA, the CDR3 is TGTGCCAGCAGTTTAAGGGACAGGGCCACCTACGAGCAGTACTTC. The entire variable domain, with the rest obtained from reference TRBV28 and TRBJ2-7, is as follows: DVKVTQSSRYLVKRTGEKVFLECVQDMDHENMFWYRQDPGLGLRLIYFSYDVKMKEKGDIPEGYSVSREKKERFSLILESASTNQTSMYLCASSLRDRATYEQYFGPGTRLTVT.

This clone was seen only a few times. The chain recombines TRBV28 with TRBJ1-4, with 7 bases matching TRBD1. J was trimmed by 8 bases and V by 7 bases; bases with no gene match: 10. CDR3 length: 14 residues. Germline V gene lookup returns CDR1 MDHEN and CDR2 SYDVKM. CDR3 sequence: CASKVNRGEEKLFF. Written as DNA, the CDR3 is TGTGCCAGCAAAGTGAACAGGGGAGAGGAAAAACTGTTTTTT. The full variable domain, with the rest looked up from reference TRBV28 and TRBJ1-4, is DVKVTQSSRYLVKRTGEKVFLECVQDMDHENMFWYRQDPGLGLRLIYFSYDVKMKEKGDIPEGYSVSREKKERFSLILESASTNQTSMYLCASKVNRGEEKLFFGSGTQLSVL.

This clone was recorded a few times. The chain links TRBV7-9 to TRBJ1-6; tentatively, D is TRBD1 (5 bases). Germline-derived CDR1 and CDR2 are SEHNR and FQNEAQ (reference sequence). The CDR3 spans 14 residues. V was pared by 5 bases and J by 9 bases, with 14 bases between. This chain's CDR3 is CASSPDTLPSPLHF. CDR3 bases: TGTGCCAGCAGCCCGGACACCCTGCCTTCACCCCTCCACTTT.

The V gene is TRBV19, the J gene TRBJ1-6; D is undetermined. Germline lookup yields CDR1 LNHDA and CDR2 SQIVND (reference sequence). V was trimmed by 1 base and J by 8 bases, leaving 9 bases between them. The CDR3 spans 14 residues. CDR3 nucleotides: TGTGCCAGTAGTATAGCTAATAAAGATTCACCCCTCCACTTT. It codes for CASSIANKDSPLHF.